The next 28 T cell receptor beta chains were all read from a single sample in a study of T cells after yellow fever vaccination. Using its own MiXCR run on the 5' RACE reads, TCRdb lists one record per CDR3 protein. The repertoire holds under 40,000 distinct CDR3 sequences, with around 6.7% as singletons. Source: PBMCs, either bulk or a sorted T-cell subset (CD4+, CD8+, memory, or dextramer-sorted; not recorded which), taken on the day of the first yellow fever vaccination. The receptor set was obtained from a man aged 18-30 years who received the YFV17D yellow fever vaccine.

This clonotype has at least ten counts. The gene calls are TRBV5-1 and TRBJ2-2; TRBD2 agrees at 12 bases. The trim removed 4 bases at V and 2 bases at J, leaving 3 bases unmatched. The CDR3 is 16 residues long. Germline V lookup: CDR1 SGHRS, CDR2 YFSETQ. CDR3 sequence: CASSRLAGDNTGELFF. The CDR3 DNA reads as TGCGCCAGCAGCAGACTAGCGGGGGACAACACCGGGGAGCTGTTTTTT.

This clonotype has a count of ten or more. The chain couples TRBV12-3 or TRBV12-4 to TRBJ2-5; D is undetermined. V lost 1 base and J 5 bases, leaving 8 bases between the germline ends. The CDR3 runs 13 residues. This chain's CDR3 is CASSLGTRETQYF. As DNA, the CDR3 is TGTGCCAGCAGTTTAGGGACCAGGGAGACCCAGTACTTC.

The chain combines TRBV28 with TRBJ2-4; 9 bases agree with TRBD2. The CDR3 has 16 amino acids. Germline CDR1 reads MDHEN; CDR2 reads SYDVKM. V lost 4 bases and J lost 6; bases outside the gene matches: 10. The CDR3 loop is CASSSSVGRGGNIQYF. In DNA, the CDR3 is TGTGCCAGCAGTTCATCGGTGGGGCGGGGGGGAAACATTCAGTACTTC.

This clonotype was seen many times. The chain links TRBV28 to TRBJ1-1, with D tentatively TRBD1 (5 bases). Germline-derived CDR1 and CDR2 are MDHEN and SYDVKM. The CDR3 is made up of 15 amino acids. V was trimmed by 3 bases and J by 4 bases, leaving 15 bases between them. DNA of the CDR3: TGTGCCAGCAGTTTGCCGTGGGGGGTACGCACTGAAGCTTTCTTT. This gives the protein CASSLPWGVRTEAFF.

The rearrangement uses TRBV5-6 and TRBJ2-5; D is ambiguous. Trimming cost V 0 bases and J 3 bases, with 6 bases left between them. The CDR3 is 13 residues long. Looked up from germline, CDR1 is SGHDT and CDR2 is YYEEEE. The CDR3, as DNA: TGTGCCAGCAGCTTGGTGGAGAAAGAGACCCAGTACTTC. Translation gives CASSLVEKETQYF.

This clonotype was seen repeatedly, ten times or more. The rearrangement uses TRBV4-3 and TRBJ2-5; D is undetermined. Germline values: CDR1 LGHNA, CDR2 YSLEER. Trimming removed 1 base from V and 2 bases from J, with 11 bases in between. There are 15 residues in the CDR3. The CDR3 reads CASSQGQGYQETQYF. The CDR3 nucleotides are TGCGCCAGCAGCCAAGGGCAAGGGTATCAAGAGACCCAGTACTTC.

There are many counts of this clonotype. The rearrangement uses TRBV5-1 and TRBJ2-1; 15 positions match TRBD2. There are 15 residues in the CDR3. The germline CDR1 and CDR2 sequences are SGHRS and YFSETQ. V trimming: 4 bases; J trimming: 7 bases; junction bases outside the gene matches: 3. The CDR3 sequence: CASSVGTSGGNEQFF. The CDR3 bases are TGCGCCAGCAGCGTCGGGACTAGCGGGGGGAATGAGCAGTTCTTC. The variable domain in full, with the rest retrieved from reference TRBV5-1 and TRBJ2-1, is KAGVTQTPRYLIKTRGQQVTLSCSPISGHRSVSWYQQTPGQGLQFLFEYFSETQRNKGNFPGRFSGRQFSNSRSEMNVSTLELGDSALYLCASSVGTSGGNEQFFGPGTRLTVL.

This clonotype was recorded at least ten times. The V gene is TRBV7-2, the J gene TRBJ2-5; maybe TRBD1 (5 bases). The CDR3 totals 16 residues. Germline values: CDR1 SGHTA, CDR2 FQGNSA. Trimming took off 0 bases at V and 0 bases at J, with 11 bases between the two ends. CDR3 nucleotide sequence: TGTGCCAGCAGCTTAGCGAAGGGGCTGGACCAAGAGACCCAGTACTTC. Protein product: CASSLAKGLDQETQYF.

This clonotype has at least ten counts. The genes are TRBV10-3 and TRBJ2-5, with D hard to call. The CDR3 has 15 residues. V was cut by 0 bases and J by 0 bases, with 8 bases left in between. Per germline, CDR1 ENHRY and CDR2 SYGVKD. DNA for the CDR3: TGTGCCATCAGTGAGTCGACTTCAGACCAAGAGACCCAGTACTTC. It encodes CAISESTSDQETQYF.

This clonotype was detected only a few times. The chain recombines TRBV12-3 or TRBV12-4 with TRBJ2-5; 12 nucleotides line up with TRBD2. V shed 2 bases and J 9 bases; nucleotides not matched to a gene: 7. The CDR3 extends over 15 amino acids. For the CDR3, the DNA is TGTGCCAGCAGTTTACTAGCGGGGGGGGGGGCGGCCCAGTACTTC. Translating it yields CASSLLAGGGAAQYF.

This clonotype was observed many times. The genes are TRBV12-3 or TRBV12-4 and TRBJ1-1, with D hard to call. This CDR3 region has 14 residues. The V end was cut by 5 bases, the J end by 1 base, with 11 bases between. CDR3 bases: TGTGCCAGCAGTCGGGAGTATTCGAACACTGAAGCTTTCTTT. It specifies CASSREYSNTEAFF.

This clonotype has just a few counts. The chain's CDR3 is CASSWEDRAV. CDR3 in DNA: TGTGCCAGCAGCTGGGAAGACAGAGCCGTC. This sequence joins TRBV5-6 and TRBJ2-7, with D possibly matching TRBD1 (5 bases). Germline V gene lookup returns CDR1 SGHDT and CDR2 YYEEEE. The CDR3 has 10 residues.

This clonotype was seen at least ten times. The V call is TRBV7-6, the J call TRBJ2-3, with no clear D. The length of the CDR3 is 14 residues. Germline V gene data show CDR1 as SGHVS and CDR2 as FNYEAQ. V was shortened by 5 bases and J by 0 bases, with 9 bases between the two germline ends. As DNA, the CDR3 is TGTGCCAGCAGCCCCTCGCGGAGCACAGATACGCAGTATTTT. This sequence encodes CASSPSRSTDTQYF.

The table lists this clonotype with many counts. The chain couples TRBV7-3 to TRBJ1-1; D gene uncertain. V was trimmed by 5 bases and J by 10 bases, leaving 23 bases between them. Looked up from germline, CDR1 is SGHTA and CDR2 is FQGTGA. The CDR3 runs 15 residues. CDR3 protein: CASSPDGKVGRRAFF. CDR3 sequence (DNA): TGTGCCAGCAGCCCAGACGGGAAAGTGGGGAGGCGAGCTTTCTTT.

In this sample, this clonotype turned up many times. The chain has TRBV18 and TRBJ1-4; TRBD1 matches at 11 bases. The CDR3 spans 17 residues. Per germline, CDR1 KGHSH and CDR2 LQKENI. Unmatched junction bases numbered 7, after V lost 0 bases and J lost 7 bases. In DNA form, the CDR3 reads TGTGCCAGCTCACCACCCGGACAGGGGGCACGGACTGAAAAACTGTTTTTT. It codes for CASSPPGQGARTEKLFF.

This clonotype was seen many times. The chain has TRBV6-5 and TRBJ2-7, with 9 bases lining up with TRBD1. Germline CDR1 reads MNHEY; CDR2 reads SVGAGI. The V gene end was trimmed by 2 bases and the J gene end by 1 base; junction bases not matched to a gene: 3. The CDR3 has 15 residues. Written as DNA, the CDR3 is TGTGCCAGCAGTTACGGGGGGACAGGGTCCTACGAGCAGTACTTC. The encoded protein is CASSYGGTGSYEQYF.

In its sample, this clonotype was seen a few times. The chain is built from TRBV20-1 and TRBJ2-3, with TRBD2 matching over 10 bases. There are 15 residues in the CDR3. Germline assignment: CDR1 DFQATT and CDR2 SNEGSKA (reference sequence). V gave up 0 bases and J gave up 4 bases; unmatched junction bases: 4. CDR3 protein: CSARDRLAGADTQYF. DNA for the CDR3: TGCAGTGCTAGAGATCGGCTAGCGGGGGCAGATACGCAGTATTTT.

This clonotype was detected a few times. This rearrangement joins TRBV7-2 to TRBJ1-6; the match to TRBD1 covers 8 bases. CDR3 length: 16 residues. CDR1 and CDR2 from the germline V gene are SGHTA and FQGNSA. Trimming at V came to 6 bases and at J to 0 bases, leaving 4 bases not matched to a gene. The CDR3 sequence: CASRGQDVSYNSPLHF. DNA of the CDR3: TGTGCCAGCAGGGGACAGGATGTCTCCTATAATTCACCCCTCCACTTT.

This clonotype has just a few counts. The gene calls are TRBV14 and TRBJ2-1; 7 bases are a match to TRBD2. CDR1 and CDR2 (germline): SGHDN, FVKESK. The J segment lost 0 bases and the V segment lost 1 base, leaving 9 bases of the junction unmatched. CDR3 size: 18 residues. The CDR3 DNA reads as TGTGCCAGCAGCCAAGGGACGCTGCGGGGGAGCTCCTACAATGAGCAGTTCTTC. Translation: CASSQGTLRGSSYNEQFF.

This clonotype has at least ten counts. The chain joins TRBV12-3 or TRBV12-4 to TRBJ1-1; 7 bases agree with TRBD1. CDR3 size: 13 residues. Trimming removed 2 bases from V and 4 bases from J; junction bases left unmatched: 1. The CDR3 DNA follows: TGTGCCAGCAGTTTAAACAGGGGCACTGAAGCTTTCTTT. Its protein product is CASSLNRGTEAFF.

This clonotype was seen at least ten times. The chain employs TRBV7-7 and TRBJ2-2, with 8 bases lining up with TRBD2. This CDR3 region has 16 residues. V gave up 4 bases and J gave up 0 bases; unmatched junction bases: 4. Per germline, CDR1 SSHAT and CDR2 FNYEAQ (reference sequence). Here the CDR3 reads CASSSRLATNTGELFF. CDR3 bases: TGTGCCAGCAGCTCTCGACTAGCGACGAACACCGGGGAGCTGTTTTTT. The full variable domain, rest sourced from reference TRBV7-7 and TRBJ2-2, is GAGVSQSPRYKVTKRGQDVTLRCDPISSHATLYWYQQALGQGPEFLTYFNYEAQPDKSGLPSDRFSAERPEGSISTLTIQRTEQRDSAMYRCASSSRLATNTGELFFGEGSRLTVL.

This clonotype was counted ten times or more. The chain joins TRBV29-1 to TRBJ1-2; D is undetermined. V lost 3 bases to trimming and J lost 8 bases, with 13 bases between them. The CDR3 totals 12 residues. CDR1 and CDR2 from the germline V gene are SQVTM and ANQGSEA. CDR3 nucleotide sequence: TGCAGCGTTGAGATCAGCCTGGGCGGCTACACCTTC. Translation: CSVEISLGGYTF.

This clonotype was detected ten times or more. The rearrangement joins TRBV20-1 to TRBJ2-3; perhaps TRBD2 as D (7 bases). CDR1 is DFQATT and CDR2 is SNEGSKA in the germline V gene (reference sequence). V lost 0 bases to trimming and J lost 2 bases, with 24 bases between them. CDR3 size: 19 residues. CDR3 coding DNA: TGCAGTGCTAGAGAGGCGGACGGGGGGCCTACCCTTATCACAGATACGCAGTATTTT. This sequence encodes CSAREADGGPTLITDTQYF.

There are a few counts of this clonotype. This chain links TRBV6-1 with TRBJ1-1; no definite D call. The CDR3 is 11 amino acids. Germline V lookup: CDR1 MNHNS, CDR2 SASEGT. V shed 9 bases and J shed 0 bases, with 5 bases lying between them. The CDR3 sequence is CASELNTEAFF. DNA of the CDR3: TGTGCCAGTGAGCTGAACACTGAAGCTTTCTTT.

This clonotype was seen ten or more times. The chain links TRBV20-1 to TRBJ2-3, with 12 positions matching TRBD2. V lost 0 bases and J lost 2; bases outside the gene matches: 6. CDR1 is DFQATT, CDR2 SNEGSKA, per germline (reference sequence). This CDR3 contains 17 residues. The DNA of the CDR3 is TGCAGTGCTAGAGATGGAGGACTAGCGGGGCACACAGATACGCAGTATTTT. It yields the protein CSARDGGLAGHTDTQYF.

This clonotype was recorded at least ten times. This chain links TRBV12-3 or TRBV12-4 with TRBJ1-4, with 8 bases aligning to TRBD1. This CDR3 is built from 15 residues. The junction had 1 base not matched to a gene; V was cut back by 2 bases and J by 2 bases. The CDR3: CASSLQGATNEKLFF. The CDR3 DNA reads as TGTGCCAGCAGTTTACAGGGGGCTACTAATGAAAAACTGTTTTTT.

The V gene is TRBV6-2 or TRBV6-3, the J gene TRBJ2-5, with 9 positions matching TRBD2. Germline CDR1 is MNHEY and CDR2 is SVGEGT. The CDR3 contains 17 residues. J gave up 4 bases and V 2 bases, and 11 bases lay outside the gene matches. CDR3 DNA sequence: TGTGCCAGCAGTTACGACGGTAGCGGGGGTTGGGCAGAGACCCAGTACTTC. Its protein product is CASSYDGSGGWAETQYF.

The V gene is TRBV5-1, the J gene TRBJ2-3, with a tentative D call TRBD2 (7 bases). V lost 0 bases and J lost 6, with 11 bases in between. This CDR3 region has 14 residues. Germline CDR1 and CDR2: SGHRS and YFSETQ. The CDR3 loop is CASSLAWGGDTQYF. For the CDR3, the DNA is TGCGCCAGCAGCTTGGCCTGGGGGGGCGATACGCAGTATTTT. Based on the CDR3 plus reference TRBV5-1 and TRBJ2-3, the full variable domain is KAGVTQTPRYLIKTRGQQVTLSCSPISGHRSVSWYQQTPGQGLQFLFEYFSETQRNKGNFPGRFSGRQFSNSRSEMNVSTLELGDSALYLCASSLAWGGDTQYFGPGTRLTVL.